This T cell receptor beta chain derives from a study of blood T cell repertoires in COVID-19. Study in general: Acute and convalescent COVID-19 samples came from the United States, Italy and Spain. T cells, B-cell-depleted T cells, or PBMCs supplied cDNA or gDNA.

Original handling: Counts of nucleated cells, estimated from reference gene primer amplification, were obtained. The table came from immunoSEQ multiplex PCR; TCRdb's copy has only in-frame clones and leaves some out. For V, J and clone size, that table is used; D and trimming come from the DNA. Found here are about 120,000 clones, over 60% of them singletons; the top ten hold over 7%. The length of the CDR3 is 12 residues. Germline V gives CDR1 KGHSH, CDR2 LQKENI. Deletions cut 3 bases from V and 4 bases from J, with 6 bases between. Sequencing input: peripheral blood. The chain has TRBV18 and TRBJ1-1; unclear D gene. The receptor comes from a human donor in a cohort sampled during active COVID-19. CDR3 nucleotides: TGTGCCAGCTCACCCGAGGCCACTGAAGCTTTCTTT. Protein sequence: CASSPEATEAFF.